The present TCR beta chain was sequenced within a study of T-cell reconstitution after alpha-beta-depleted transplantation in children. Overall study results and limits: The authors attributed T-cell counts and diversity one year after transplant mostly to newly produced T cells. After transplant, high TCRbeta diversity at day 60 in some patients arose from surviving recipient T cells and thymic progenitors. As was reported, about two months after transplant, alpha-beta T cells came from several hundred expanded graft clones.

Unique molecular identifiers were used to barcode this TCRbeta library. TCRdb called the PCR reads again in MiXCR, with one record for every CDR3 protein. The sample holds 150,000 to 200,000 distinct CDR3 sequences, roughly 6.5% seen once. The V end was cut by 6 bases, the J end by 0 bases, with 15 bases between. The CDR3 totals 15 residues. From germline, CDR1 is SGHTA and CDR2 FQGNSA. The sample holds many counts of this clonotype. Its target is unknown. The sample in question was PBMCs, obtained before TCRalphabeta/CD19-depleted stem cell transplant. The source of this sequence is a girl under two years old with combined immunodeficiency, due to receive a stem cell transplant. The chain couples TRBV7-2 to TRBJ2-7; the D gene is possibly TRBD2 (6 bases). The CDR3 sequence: CASSPWTIFSYEQYF. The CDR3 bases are TGTGCCAGCAGTCCATGGACTATTTTCTCCTACGAGCAGTACTTC.